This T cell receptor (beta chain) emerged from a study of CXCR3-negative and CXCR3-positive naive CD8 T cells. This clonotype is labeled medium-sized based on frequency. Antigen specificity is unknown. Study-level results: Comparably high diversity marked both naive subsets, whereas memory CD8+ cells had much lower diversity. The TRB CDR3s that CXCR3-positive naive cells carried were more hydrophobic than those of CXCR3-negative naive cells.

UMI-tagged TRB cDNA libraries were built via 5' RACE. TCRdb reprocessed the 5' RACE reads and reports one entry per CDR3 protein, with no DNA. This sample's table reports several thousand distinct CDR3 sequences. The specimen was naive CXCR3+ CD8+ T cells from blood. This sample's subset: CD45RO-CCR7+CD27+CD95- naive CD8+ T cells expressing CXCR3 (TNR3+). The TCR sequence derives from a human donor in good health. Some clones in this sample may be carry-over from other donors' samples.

CDR3 region: CASSFLGLAGTDTQYF. The chain couples TRBV5-1 to TRBJ2-3; as DNA is missing, the TRBD2 call by TCRdb cannot be tested. From germline, CDR1 is SGHRS and CDR2 YFSETQ. CDR3 length: 16 amino acids.